The 7 T cell receptor beta chains in this list originate from one sample, sequenced in a study of T cells after yellow fever vaccination. Each CDR3 protein gets one entry after TCRdb re-called the 5' RACE reads with MiXCR. The data show approximately 160,000 distinct CDR3 sequences, 9.3% seen once. The sample was CD8+ T cells sorted from PBMCs, taken 45 days after the yellow fever booster vaccination. The source of these receptors is a man between 18 and 35 years old who received the YFV17D yellow fever vaccine.

This clonotype has ten or more counts. J is TRBJ2-7 and V is TRBV4-3; tentatively, D is TRBD1 (5 bases). The germline gives CDR1 LGHNA, CDR2 YSLEER. V lost 2 bases and J lost 6, with 11 bases in between. This CDR3 contains 13 residues. The CDR3 here is CASSQFTGGEQYV. CDR3 nucleotides: TGCGCCAGCAGCCAATTTACAGGTGGCGAGCAGTACGTC.

The chain combines TRBV5-1 with TRBJ1-1; D is uncertain. V lost 2 bases to trimming and J lost 5 bases, with 13 bases between them. The V gene's germline CDR1 is SGHRS and CDR2 YFSETQ. The CDR3 has 14 residues. The CDR3 DNA is TGCGCCAGCAGCTTAGACTGGGATCGGACTGAAGCTTTCTTT. Translated, it gives CASSLDWDRTEAFF. The whole variable domain, filled in from reference TRBV5-1 and TRBJ1-1, reads KAGVTQTPRYLIKTRGQQVTLSCSPISGHRSVSWYQQTPGQGLQFLFEYFSETQRNKGNFPGRFSGRQFSNSRSEMNVSTLELGDSALYLCASSLDWDRTEAFFGQGTRLTVV.

This clonotype was seen ten or more times. The chain is built from TRBV7-8 and TRBJ2-7; TRBD2 matches at 10 bases. V trimming: 5 bases; J trimming: 5 bases; junction bases outside the gene matches: 9. CDR1 is SGHVS and CDR2 is FQNEAQ in the germline V gene. CDR3 length: 15 residues. This CDR3 reads CASSPEAGGTHEQYF. CDR3 coding DNA: TGTGCCAGCAGCCCAGAAGCGGGGGGGACCCACGAGCAGTACTTC. The full variable domain, rest sourced from reference TRBV7-8 and TRBJ2-7, is GAGVSQSPRYKVAKRGQDVALRCDPISGHVSLFWYQQALGQGPEFLTYFQNEAQLDKSGLPSDRFFAERPEGSVSTLKIQRTQQEDSAVYLCASSPEAGGTHEQYFGPGTRLTVT.

This clonotype was counted ten times or more. This chain connects TRBV12-3 or TRBV12-4 to TRBJ2-7; 9 bases are a match to TRBD2. J was trimmed by 4 bases and V by 7 bases; bases with no gene match: 11. This CDR3 has 15 residues. The CDR3 is CASTPAGGPVYEQYF. Written as DNA, the CDR3 is TGTGCCAGCACCCCAGCGGGGGGACCTGTTTACGAGCAGTACTTC.

This sequence joins TRBV7-2 and TRBJ1-4; D is possibly TRBD1 (6 bases). The CDR3 has 17 residues. From germline, CDR1 is SGHTA and CDR2 FQGNSA. V was cut by 5 bases and J by 3 bases, with 19 bases left in between. The CDR3 here is CASSVGPPRGANEKLFF. Written as DNA, the CDR3 is TGTGCCAGCAGCGTAGGACCCCCCAGGGGAGCTAATGAAAAACTGTTTTTT.

The chain couples TRBV18 to TRBJ2-3; TRBD2 is a possible D gene (6 bases). The germline gives CDR1 KGHSH, CDR2 LQKENI. CDR3 length: 15 residues. V was shortened by 2 bases and J by 6 bases, with 15 bases between the two germline ends. The CDR3 nucleotides are TGTGCCAGCTCACCATTGGCGGGGAGCCGGGATACGCAGTATTTT. Protein product: CASSPLAGSRDTQYF.

This clonotype has only a few counts. The rearrangement links TRBV20-1 to TRBJ1-1; 7 bases line up with TRBD1. V gave up 5 bases and J gave up 1 base; unmatched junction bases: 4. Germline V gives CDR1 DFQATT, CDR2 SNEGSKA (reference sequence). This CDR3 comprises 13 residues. CDR3 DNA sequence: TGCAGTGCTCAGGGGGGGGAGAACACTGAAGCTTTCTTT. This codes for CSAQGGENTEAFF.